One and the same sample provided the 11 T cell receptor beta chains below, sequenced in a study of metastatic and nonmetastatic thyroid tumors. TCRdb reanalyzed the PCR reads via MiXCR. This sample has a few thousand clones; about 30% occur once, and the top ten carry about 15%. Thyroid surgery was performed in patients who had received no treatment beforehand. The sequenced material came from adjacent normal tissue. The source of these receptors is a female donor with papillary thyroid cancer or a benign thyroid nodule (not recorded which). Some clones in this sample may be carry-over from other donors' samples.

This clone was observed a handful of times. V and J are TRBV27 and TRBJ1-5; no clear D. This CDR3 has 13 residues. From germline, CDR1 is MNHEY and CDR2 SMNVEV (reference sequence). Trimming removed 0 bases at V and 3 bases at J, with 3 bases between. In DNA form, the CDR3 reads TGTGCCAGCAGTTTATCGGTCAATCAGCCCCAGCATTTT. Protein: CASSLSVNQPQHF.

The V and J genes are TRBV7-7 and TRBJ2-5; 15 nucleotides agree with TRBD2. CDR3 size: 16 residues. Germline V lookup: CDR1 SSHAT, CDR2 FNYEAQ (reference sequence). Here the CDR3 reads CAIGLGTSGRIETQYF. CDR3 sequence (DNA): TGTGCTATCGGCTTAGGGACTAGCGGGAGGATAGAGACCCAGTACTTC.

Points on this clone: Without the conserved terminal phenylalanine or tryptophan, this CDR3 likely stems from a read error. No DNA is shown, since the ends of the CDR3 on it are uncertain; the CDR3 is the one TCRdb lists. The V and J genes are TRBV28 and TRBJ1-2; TRBD1, as called in the table, went unchecked against the DNA. The CDR3 numbers 15 amino acids, ends counted. Germline CDR1 MDHEN, CDR2 SYDVKM. The CDR3 protein is CASSPGHGMFYGYPL.

CDR3 DNA: TGCGCCAGCAGCTTGTCCGCAGGCAACTACGAGCAGTACTTC. Encoded protein: CASSLSAGNYEQYF. The J gene is TRBJ2-7, the V gene TRBV5-1; unclear D gene. V was shortened by 1 base and J by 3 bases, with 11 bases between the two germline ends. Per the germline V gene, CDR1 is SGHRS and CDR2 is YFSETQ. This CDR3 spans 14 amino acids. The variable domain in full, with the rest retrieved from reference TRBV5-1 and TRBJ2-7, is KAGVTQTPRYLIKTRGQQVTLSCSPISGHRSVSWYQQTPGQGLQFLFEYFSETQRNKGNFPGRFSGRQFSNSRSEMNVSTLELGDSALYLCASSLSAGNYEQYFGPGTRLTVT.

The chain carries TRBV7-8 and TRBJ2-1; tentatively, D is TRBD2 (7 bases). Germline V lookup: CDR1 SGHVS, CDR2 FQNEAQ. CDR3 length equals 17 residues. V was trimmed by 3 bases and J by 0 bases, leaving 15 bases between them. In nucleotides, the CDR3 is TGTGCCAGCAGCTTTGGGGGGGGCCTGAGCTCCTACAATGAGCAGTTCTTC. Its protein product is CASSFGGGLSSYNEQFF.

By share of the sample, this clone is large. This chain uses TRBV28 with TRBJ1-6; no firm D call. The CDR3 runs 16 residues. The V end lost 2 bases, the J end lost 7 bases, and 15 bases lay between the germline ends. Germline values: CDR1 MDHEN, CDR2 SYDVKM. This CDR3 reads CASSLPRRVRNSPLHF. CDR3 nucleotide sequence: TGTGCCAGCAGTTTACCCCGGAGGGTGAGGAATTCACCCCTCCACTTT.

In this sample, this clone turned up a few times. The chain has TRBV12-3 or TRBV12-4 and TRBJ2-7, with D maybe TRBD1 (6 bases). V was trimmed by 5 bases and J by 3 bases, leaving 14 bases between them. The CDR3 loop spans 14 amino acids. CDR3 in amino acids: CASSKRDKHYEQYF. The CDR3 DNA follows: TGTGCCAGCAGTAAACGGGACAAACACTACGAGCAGTACTTC.

This clone ranks as medium-sized. V usage is TRBV19 and J usage is TRBJ1-4; D remains unclear. CDR3 length equals 15 residues. Germline V lookup: CDR1 LNHDA, CDR2 SQIVND (reference sequence). Trimming cost V 6 bases and J 0 bases, with 11 bases left between them. CDR3 in DNA: TGTGCCAGTAGGGACGGCTATTCAACTAATGAAAAACTGTTTTTT. Translated: CASRDGYSTNEKLFF. The full variable domain, in which reference TRBV19 and TRBJ1-4 provide the parts outside the CDR3, is DGGITQSPKYLFRKEGQNVTLSCEQNLNHDAMYWYRQDPGQGLRLIYYSQIVNDFQKGDIAEGYSVSREKKESFPLTVTSAQKNPTAFYLCASRDGYSTNEKLFFGSGTQLSVL.

This clone is deemed large. The V call is TRBV6-1, the J call TRBJ2-1; 8 bases align to TRBD1. Germline V gene data show CDR1 as MNHNS and CDR2 as SASEGT. This CDR3 contains 15 residues. With V trimmed by 5 bases and J by 8 bases, 11 bases remained unmatched. In DNA, the CDR3 is TGTGCCAGCAGTAAAAGGGGGACAGGAGTGGATGAGCAGTTCTTC. It is translated as CASSKRGTGVDEQFF.

The CDR3 sequence: CASSLGDRNYGYTF. For the CDR3, the DNA is TGCGCCAGCAGCTTGGGGGACAGGAACTATGGCTACACCTTC. The chain uses TRBV5-1 and TRBJ1-2, with TRBD1 matching over 8 bases. J gave up 2 bases and V 0 bases, and 0 bases lay outside the gene matches. The germline V gene has CDR1 SGHRS and CDR2 YFSETQ. The CDR3 runs to 14 residues.

This clone is judged medium-sized. The chain joins TRBV2 to TRBJ2-3; 8 bases align to TRBD2. CDR3 length equals 14 residues. V shed 8 bases, J shed 6 bases, and the junction held 10 bases outside the gene matches. Germline CDR1 is SNHLY and CDR2 is FYNNEI. The CDR3 DNA sequence: TGTGCCAGCCGGGTGGCTAGCGGGCCGGATACGCAGTATTTT. Protein sequence: CASRVASGPDTQYF.